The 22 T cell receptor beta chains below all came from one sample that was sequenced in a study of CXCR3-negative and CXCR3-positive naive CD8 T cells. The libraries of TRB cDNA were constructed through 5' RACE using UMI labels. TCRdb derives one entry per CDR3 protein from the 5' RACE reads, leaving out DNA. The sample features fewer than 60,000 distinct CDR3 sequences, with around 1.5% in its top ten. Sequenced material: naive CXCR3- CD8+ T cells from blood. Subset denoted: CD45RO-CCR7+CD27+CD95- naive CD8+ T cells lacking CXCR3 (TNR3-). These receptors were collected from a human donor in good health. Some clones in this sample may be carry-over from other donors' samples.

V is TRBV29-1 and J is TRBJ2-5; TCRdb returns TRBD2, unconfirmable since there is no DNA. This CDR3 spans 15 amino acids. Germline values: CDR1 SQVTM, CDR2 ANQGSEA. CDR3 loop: CSPITLAEYQETQYF.

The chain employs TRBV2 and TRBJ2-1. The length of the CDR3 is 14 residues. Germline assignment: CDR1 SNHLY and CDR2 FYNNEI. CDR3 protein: CAITGRTGLNEQFF.

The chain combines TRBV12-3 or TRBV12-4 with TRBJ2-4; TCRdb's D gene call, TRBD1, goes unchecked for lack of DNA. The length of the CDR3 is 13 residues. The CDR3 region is CAGSSPRRDGQYF.

CDR3 in amino acids: CSVLLAGEGNEQFF. This chain links TRBV29-1 with TRBJ2-1; TCRdb's D call of TRBD2 is untestable without DNA. Germline V gene sequence: CDR1 SQVTM, CDR2 ANQGSEA. The CDR3 covers 14 residues.

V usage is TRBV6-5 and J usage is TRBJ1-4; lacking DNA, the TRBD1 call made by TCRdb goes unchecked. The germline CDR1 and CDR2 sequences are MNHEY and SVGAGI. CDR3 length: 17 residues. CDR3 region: CASSLWAPSATNEKLFF.

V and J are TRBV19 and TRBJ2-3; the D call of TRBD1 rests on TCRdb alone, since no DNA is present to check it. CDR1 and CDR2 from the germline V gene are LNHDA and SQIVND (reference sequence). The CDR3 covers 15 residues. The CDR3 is CASTLGTEGTDTQYF. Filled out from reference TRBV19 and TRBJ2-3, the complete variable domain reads DGGITQSPKYLFRKEGQNVTLSCEQNLNHDAMYWYRQDPGQGLRLIYYSQIVNDFQKGDIAEGYSVSREKKESFPLTVTSAQKNPTAFYLCASTLGTEGTDTQYFGPGTRLTVL.

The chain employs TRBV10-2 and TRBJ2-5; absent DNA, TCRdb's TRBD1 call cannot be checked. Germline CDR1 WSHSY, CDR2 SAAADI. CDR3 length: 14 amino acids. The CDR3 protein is CASRTRAHQETQYF.

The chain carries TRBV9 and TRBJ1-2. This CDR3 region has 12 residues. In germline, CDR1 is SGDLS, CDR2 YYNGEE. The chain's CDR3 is CASSVGSGSYTF.

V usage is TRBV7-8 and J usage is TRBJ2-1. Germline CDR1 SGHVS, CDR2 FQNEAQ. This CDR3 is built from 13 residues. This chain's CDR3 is CASSLESYNEQFF.

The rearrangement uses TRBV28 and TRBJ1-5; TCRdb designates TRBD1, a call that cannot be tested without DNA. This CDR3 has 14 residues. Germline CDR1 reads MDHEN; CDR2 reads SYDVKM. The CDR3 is CASRKRQGNQPQHF.

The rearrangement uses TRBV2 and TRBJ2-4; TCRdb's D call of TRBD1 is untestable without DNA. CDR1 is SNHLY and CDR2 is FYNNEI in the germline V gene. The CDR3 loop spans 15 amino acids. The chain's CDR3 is CASTEEGTGVDIQYF.

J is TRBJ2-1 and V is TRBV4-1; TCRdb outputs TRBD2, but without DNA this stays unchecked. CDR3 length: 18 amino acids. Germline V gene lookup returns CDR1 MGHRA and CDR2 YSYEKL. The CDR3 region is CASSQEGPSGGGYNEQFF.

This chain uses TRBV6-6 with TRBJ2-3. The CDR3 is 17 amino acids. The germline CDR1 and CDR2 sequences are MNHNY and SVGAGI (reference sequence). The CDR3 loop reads CASSYSIVVLDTDTQYF.

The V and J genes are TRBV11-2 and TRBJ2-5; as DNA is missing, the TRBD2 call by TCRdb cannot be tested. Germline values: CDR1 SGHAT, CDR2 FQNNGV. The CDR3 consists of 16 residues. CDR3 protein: CASSLGPGTSGETQYF.

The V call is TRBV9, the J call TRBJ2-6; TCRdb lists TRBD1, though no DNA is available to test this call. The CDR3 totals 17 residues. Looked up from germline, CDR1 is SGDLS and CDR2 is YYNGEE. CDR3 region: CASSGGTAPSGANVLTF.

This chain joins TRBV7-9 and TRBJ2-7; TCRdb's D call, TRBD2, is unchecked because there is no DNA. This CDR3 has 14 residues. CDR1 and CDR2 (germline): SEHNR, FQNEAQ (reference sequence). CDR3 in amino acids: CASSPFSGGHEQYF.

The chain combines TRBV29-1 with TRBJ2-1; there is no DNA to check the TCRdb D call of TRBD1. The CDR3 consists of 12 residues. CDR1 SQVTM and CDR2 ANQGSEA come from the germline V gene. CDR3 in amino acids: CSVLREQGEQFF.

The CDR3 is CATSDSPRGETQYF. V gene TRBV15 combines with J gene TRBJ2-5; TCRdb outputs TRBD1, but without DNA this stays unchecked. This CDR3 has 14 amino acids. Germline CDR1 reads LNHNV; CDR2 reads YYDKDF (reference sequence). The full variable domain, its missing parts supplied by reference TRBV15 and TRBJ2-5, is DAMVIQNPRYQVTQFGKPVTLSCSQTLNHNVMYWYQQKSSQAPKLLFHYYDKDFNNEADTPDNFQSRRPNTSFCFLDIRSPGLGDTAMYLCATSDSPRGETQYFGPGTRLLVL.

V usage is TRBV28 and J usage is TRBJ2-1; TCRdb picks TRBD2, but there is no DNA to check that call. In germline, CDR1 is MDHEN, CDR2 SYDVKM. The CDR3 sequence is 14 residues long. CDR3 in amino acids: CASKEEGYRDEQFF.

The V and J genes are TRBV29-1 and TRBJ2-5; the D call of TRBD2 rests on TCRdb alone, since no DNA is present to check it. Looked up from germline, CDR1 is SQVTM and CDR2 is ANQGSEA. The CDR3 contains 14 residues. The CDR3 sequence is CSVEERPVEGTQYF.

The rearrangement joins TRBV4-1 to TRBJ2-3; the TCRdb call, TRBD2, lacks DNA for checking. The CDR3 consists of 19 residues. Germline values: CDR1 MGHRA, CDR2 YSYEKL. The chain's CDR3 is CASSQGLAGGTPSTDTQYF.

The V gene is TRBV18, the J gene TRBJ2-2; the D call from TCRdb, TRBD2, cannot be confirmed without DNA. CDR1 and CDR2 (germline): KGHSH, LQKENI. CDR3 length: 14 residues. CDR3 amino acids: CASSEGQNTGELFF.